The present T cell receptor (beta chain) was sequenced within a study of beta chain features in type 1 diabetes. Whole-study results and caveats: Shortening that was moderate but significant affected the TCRB CDR3s of Type 1 diabetes patients in all four CD4+ subsets. PCR, the amplification step, might favor shorter templates, equally in patients and controls.

CDR3 size: 11 residues. The germline gives CDR1 SNHLY, CDR2 FYNNEI. Trimming took 8 bases from V and 4 from J, leaving 6 bases between them. The authors reverse transcribed all of the isolated RNA, so sequencing captured expressed TCRB transcripts. Generated by immunoSEQ multiplex PCR, the TCRdb table keeps only in-frame clones and is missing some. The data contain about 150,000 clones, about 13% of them singletons. A single heparinised draw of roughly 100 mL on average was taken per donor. A remark on this clone: The antigen remains unidentified.

The rearrangement joins TRBV2 to TRBJ2-1; D unresolved. The TCR was taken from a man between 18 and 29 years old with type 1 diabetes. Specimen: central memory CD4+ T cells from blood. The CDR3 DNA reads TGTGCCAGCTACCAGTACAATGAGCAGTTCTTC. Its protein product is CASYQYNEQFF.